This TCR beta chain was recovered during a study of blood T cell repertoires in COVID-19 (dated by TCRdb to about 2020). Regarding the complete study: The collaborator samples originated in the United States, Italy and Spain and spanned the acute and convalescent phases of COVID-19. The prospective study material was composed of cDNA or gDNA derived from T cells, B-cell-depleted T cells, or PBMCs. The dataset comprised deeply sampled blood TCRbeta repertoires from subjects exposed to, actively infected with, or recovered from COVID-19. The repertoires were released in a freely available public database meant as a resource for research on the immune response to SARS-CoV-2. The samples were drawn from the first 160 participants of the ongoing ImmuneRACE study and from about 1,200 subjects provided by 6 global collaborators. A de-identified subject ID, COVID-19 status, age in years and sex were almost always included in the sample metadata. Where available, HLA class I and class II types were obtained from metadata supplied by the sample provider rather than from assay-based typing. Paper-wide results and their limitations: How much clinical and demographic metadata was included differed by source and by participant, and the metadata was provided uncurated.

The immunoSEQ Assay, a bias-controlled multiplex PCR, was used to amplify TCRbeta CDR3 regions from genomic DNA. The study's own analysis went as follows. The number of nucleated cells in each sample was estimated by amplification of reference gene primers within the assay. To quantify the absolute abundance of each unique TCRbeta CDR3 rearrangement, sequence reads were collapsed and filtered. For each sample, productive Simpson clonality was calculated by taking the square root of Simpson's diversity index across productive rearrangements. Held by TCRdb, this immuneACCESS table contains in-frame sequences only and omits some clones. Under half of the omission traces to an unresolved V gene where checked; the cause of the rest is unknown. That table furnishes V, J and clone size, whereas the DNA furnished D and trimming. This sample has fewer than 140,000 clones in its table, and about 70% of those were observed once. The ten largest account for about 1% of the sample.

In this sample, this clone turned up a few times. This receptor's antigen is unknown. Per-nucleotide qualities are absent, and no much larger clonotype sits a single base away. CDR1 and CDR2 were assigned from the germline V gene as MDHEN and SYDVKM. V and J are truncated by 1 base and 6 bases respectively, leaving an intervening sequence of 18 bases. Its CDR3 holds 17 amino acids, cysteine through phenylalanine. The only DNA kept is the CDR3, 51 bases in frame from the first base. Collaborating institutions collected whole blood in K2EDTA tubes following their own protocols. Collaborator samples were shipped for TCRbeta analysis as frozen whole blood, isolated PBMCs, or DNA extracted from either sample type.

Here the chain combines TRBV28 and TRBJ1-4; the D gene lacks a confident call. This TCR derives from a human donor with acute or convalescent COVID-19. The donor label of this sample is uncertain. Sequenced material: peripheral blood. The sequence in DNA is TGTGCCAGCAGTTTATTCTCCGGTGGAGGGAGGTATGAAAAACTGTTTTTT. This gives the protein CASSLFSGGGRYEKLFF.